The next 9 T cell receptor beta chains were all read from a single sample in a study of cytomegalovirus exposure and HLA in healthy donors. This PCR relied on a set of 60 Vbeta primers and 13 Jbeta primers. Measured with immunoSEQ multiplex PCR; TCRdb has only the in-frame clones, and not every one. The data show about 170,000 clones, around 77% seen once. Sequenced sample: PBMCs. These receptors originate from a female donor in good health and CMV-seronegative.

The rearrangement joins TRBV5-4 to TRBJ1-1; no definite D call. The V gene lost 2 bases and the J gene lost 4 bases, with 12 bases spanning the gap. Germline V CDR1 and CDR2: SGHNT, YYREEE (reference sequence). This CDR3 has 14 residues. DNA of the CDR3: TGTGCCAGCAGCTTAAAATGGGGAGGCACTGAAGCTTTCTTT. Translated, it gives CASSLKWGGTEAFF.

The CDR3 region has the DNA TGTGCCAGCAGTGAACGGACAGGGCCCAACTATGGCTACACCTTC. The encoded protein is CASSERTGPNYGYTF. The chain employs TRBV2 and TRBJ1-2, with 8 bases that match TRBD1. Germline CDR1 reads SNHLY; CDR2 reads FYNNEI. The CDR3 spans 15 residues. V was clipped by 2 bases and J by 2 bases; unmatched bases: 4. Full variable domain (outside the CDR3, taken from reference TRBV2 and TRBJ1-2): EPEVTQTPSHQVTQMGQEVILRCVPISNHLYFYWYRQILGQKVEFLVSFYNNEISEKSEIFDDQFSVERPDGSNFTLKIRSTKLEDSAMYFCASSERTGPNYGYTFGSGTRLTVV.

The chain is built from TRBV2 and TRBJ1-1; the D gene is possibly TRBD1 (6 bases). Trimming cost V 7 bases and J 8 bases, with 20 bases left between them. CDR3 length equals 14 residues. Germline V lookup: CDR1 SNHLY, CDR2 FYNNEI. CDR3 nucleotide sequence: TGTGCCAGCACCGAACAGGGCGAGGGATACGAAGCTTTCTTT. As protein: CASTEQGEGYEAFF.

The V and J genes are TRBV19 and TRBJ2-1; TRBD2 might be the D (5 bases). Per the germline V gene, CDR1 is LNHDA and CDR2 is SQIVND (reference sequence). V gave up 5 bases and J gave up 6 bases, with 11 bases separating them. This CDR3 comprises 13 residues. The CDR3: CASSVGKSNEQFF. CDR3 coding DNA: TGTGCCAGTAGTGTCGGGAAGTCCAATGAGCAGTTCTTC.

The J gene is TRBJ2-5, the V gene TRBV5-1; D gene uncertain. With 0 bases removed from V and 1 base from J, the gap between germline ends came to 7 bases. The CDR3 totals 14 residues. Germline V lookup: CDR1 SGHRS, CDR2 YFSETQ. The CDR3 nucleotides read TGCGCCAGCAGCTTGGGAGGAATCCAAGAGACCCAGTACTTC. Translation: CASSLGGIQETQYF.

As for this clone: A junction boundary mismatches the germline segment, possibly from a read error. This chain joins TRBV7-9 and TRBJ2-7; possibly TRBD2 for D (6 bases). Germline-derived CDR1 and CDR2 are SEHNR and FQNEAQ (reference sequence). The CDR3 sequence is 14 residues long. The CDR3 DNA follows: TGTTCCAGCAGCTTAGGGACTGACTCCTACGAGCAGTACTTC. Encoded protein: CSSSLGTDSYEQYF.

The chain is built from TRBV2 and TRBJ1-1, with D perhaps TRBD1 (6 bases). V was trimmed by 6 bases and J by 3 bases, leaving 11 bases between them. The germline V gene encodes CDR1 SNHLY and CDR2 FYNNEI. The CDR3 runs to 13 residues. The CDR3 spells CASRLGQHTEAFF. DNA of the CDR3: TGTGCCAGCAGGTTAGGACAGCACACTGAAGCTTTCTTT.

The chain couples TRBV6-5 to TRBJ1-6, with a weak D call TRBD1 (5 bases). The V and J ends lost 0 bases and 3 bases respectively, with 9 bases between them. This CDR3 region has 16 residues. The germline V gene has CDR1 MNHEY and CDR2 SVGAGI. CDR3 loop: CASSYSRQIYNSPLHF. CDR3 coding DNA: TGTGCCAGCAGTTACTCGAGACAGATCTATAATTCACCCCTCCACTTT.

The rearrangement uses TRBV19 and TRBJ2-1; a weak D match, TRBD2 (5 bases). This CDR3 region has 14 residues. CDR1 is LNHDA and CDR2 is SQIVND in the germline V gene (reference sequence). Trimming shortened V by 7 bases and J by 4 bases, and 14 bases separated the two germline ends. The CDR3 protein is CASNQRGMYNEQFF. In DNA, the CDR3 is TGTGCCAGTAATCAACGGGGAATGTACAATGAGCAGTTCTTC.